This T cell receptor (beta chain) was identified during a study of T cells in Graves' hyperthyroidism and ophthalmopathy. Study-wide context: Upon initial diagnosis and before any treatment, peripheral blood was collected.

Germline assignment: CDR1 MDHEN and CDR2 SYDVKM. The length of the CDR3 is 12 residues. Those patients with uncontrolled infection, other autoimmune disease, pregnancy or lactation were excluded. From more than 8 ml of fresh peripheral blood, PBMCs were isolated. In regard to this clonotype: Its target is unknown. A read error may be the cause here, since a much bigger clone is one base away.

TCR beta CDR3 regions were amplified from RNA transcripts. The primer set for the first-round RT-PCR of the TCR CDR3 was HTBI. From the multiplex PCR reads, TCRdb called clonotypes with MiXCR, one entry per CDR3 protein. The sample records more than 250,000 distinct CDR3 sequences, 15% being singletons. Whole-study findings and limits: Ophthalmopathy and stable hyperthyroidism were separated by a 13 V-J model.

Sequenced input: blood. The chain couples TRBV28 to TRBJ1-1, with D uncertain. The source of this sequence is a woman aged 45-65 years with Graves' hyperthyroidism that later progressed to Graves' ophthalmopathy. As DNA, the CDR3 is TGTGCCAACAGTTTCAGGAACACTGAAGCTTTCTTT. Residues: CANSFRNTEAFF.